The present entry profiles one T cell receptor beta chain with its context. As for time point: persistent/refractory GD, antithyroid drugs over 5 years with positive TRAb. Researchers made the TCR library from RNA that was extracted from PBMCs. To make TCR beta libraries, researchers used iRepertoire HTBI primers and Arm-PCR of CDR3 regions. From the multiplex PCR reads, TCRdb called clonotypes with MiXCR, one entry per CDR3 protein. The data contain 420,000 or so distinct CDR3 sequences, around a quarter of them singletons. Between the trimmed V and J ends, which lost 6 bases and 10 bases, there was a span of 13 bases. This CDR3 contains 12 residues. In germline, CDR1 is MNHNS, CDR2 SASEGT. This sample is part of a study of regulatory T cells in long-lasting Graves disease.

The J gene is TRBJ2-1, the V gene TRBV6-1; TRBD1 or TRBD2 may be the D gene (5 bases each). The sequence derives from a female donor with Graves disease. This material consisted of peripheral blood mononuclear cells (PBMCs), taken when the disease was refractory, from a patient treated with antithyroid drugs. CDR3 in DNA: TGTGCCAGCAGGGGGACCTCGTGGGAGCAGTTCTTC. Translating gives CASRGTSWEQFF.